The TCR beta chain under discussion was sequenced for a study of blood T cells in healthy people across ages. Study details: In model experiments, template switching was able to capture about one barcoded beta molecule for every two T cells that were present.

The CDR3 is made up of 13 amino acids. With 3 bases removed from V and 7 bases from J, the gap between germline ends came to 15 bases. Germline assignment: CDR1 DFQATT and CDR2 SNEGSKA (reference sequence). Study-level points and caveats: Diversity was higher, and naive CD4+ cells more numerous, in long-lived donors than in aged donors.

In this sample, this clonotype turned up a few times. Its target is unknown. Through a sample-barcoded 5' primer and a J-beta primer mix, a second PCR was run for roughly 6 to 11 cycles. TCRdb called the 5' RACE reads again in MiXCR, with one record for every CDR3 protein. The data show about 720,000 distinct CDR3 sequences, with around a quarter seen just once and more than 3% held by the top ten. The data were also submitted as part of a second study, on T cells of mothers and their children. That work contributes: Per 15 ul, 1.5 ug of RNA was used, with all extracted RNA going into cDNA synthesis.

This TCR came from a boy under 18 in good health. The rearrangement uses TRBV20-1 and TRBJ1-2, with D perhaps TRBD1 (5 bases). Source material: blood. CDR3 sequence: CSASLQGLSGYTF. DNA of the CDR3: TGCAGTGCTAGCCTCCAGGGACTCAGTGGCTACACCTTC.